The 20 T cell receptor beta chains listed next were all sequenced from one sample in a study of T cell clonotyping in hematopoietic cell transplantation. The data were produced by immunoSEQ multiplex PCR, yet TCRdb's version contains in-frame clones alone and is incomplete. The data hold over 25,000 clones, with roughly 95% observed a single time. The sample comprised peripheral blood mononuclear cells. The receptor source for this set is a man aged 50 to 59 in good health. Some clones in this sample may be carry-over from other donors' samples.

V is TRBV27 and J is TRBJ2-2; D is possibly TRBD1 (5 bases). This CDR3 is built from 14 residues. The V end was cut by 6 bases, the J end by 5 bases, with 13 bases between. Per the germline V gene, CDR1 is MNHEY and CDR2 is SMNVEV (reference sequence). CDR3 sequence: CASSMFRGTGELFF. The DNA for the CDR3 is TGTGCCAGCAGCATGTTTAGGGGAACCGGGGAGCTGTTTTTT.

CDR3 coding DNA: TGTGCCAGCAGTGAAGGTGCAGGGGAGAATTCACCCCTCCACTTT. Amino acid sequence: CASSEGAGENSPLHF. The chain joins TRBV2 to TRBJ1-6, with D possibly being TRBD1 (6 bases). Trimming left V 1 base short and J 7 bases short, with 11 bases between. Germline assignment: CDR1 SNHLY and CDR2 FYNNEI. The CDR3 sequence is 15 residues long.

The rearrangement joins TRBV10-3 to TRBJ1-5; 8 bases line up with TRBD1. The V gene's germline CDR1 is ENHRY and CDR2 SYGVKD. J was trimmed by 4 bases and V by 3 bases; bases with no gene match: 5. The CDR3 sequence is 15 residues long. The CDR3 here is CAISDDRGANQPQHF. The CDR3 nucleotides are TGTGCCATCAGTGATGACAGGGGAGCGAATCAGCCCCAGCATTTT.

The genes are TRBV11-3 and TRBJ2-5; the D is unclear. Germline V gene data show CDR1 as SGHNT and CDR2 as YENEEA. V was pared by 4 bases and J by 2 bases, with 2 bases between. The CDR3 is 11 residues long. The DNA for the CDR3 is TGTGCCAGCAGCTCACAAGAGACCCAGTACTTC. This gives the protein CASSSQETQYF.

The gene calls are TRBV5-4 and TRBJ1-2; the match to TRBD1 covers 9 bases. CDR1 SGHNT and CDR2 YYREEE come from the germline V gene (reference sequence). V was pared by 0 bases and J by 2 bases, with 2 bases of the junction left unmatched. CDR3 size: 15 residues. In DNA, the CDR3 is TGTGCCAGCAGCTTGGGGACAGGGGCCAACTATGGCTACACCTTC. This encodes CASSLGTGANYGYTF.

This clone showed up just once. The rearrangement uses TRBV7-6 and TRBJ1-4, with 8 positions matching TRBD1. CDR1 is SGHVS and CDR2 is FNYEAQ in the germline V gene. The V and J ends lost 1 base and 5 bases, in that order; junction bases with no gene match: 3. The CDR3 is 15 residues long. In DNA form, the CDR3 reads TGTGCCAGCAGCTTAGGTGCAGGGGGCAATGAAAAACTGTTTTTT. Amino acids: CASSLGAGGNEKLFF.

The chain employs TRBV2 and TRBJ1-6; D remains ambiguous. Germline-derived CDR1 and CDR2 are SNHLY and FYNNEI. With 2 bases removed from V and 7 bases from J, the gap between germline ends came to 9 bases. CDR3 size: 14 residues. The CDR3 spells CASSETQVNSPLHF. The CDR3 nucleotides are TGTGCCAGCAGTGAAACCCAGGTGAATTCACCCCTCCACTTT.

The J gene is TRBJ2-7, the V gene TRBV5-1, with TRBD1 identical over 7 bases. J gave up 6 bases and V 4 bases, and 7 bases lay outside the gene matches. CDR1 and CDR2 from the germline V gene are SGHRS and YFSETQ. The CDR3 totals 13 residues. CDR3 nucleotides: TGCGCCAGCAGCGGGACAGTTGAGGGCGAGCAGTACTTC. This translates into CASSGTVEGEQYF. The variable domain in full, with the rest retrieved from reference TRBV5-1 and TRBJ2-7, is KAGVTQTPRYLIKTRGQQVTLSCSPISGHRSVSWYQQTPGQGLQFLFEYFSETQRNKGNFPGRFSGRQFSNSRSEMNVSTLELGDSALYLCASSGTVEGEQYFGPGTRLTVT.

As regards this clone: At one boundary the junction diverges from the germline segment, which might be a read error. The chain carries TRBV6-5 and TRBJ2-2; D not resolved. The CDR3 length is 15 residues. Germline V CDR1 and CDR2: MNHEY, SVGAGI. CDR3 nucleotide sequence: TGTGCCACTAGAAAGACATCTCCGAAAACCGGGGAGCTGTTTTTT. Protein: CATRKTSPKTGELFF.

The rearrangement joins TRBV6-5 to TRBJ2-1; 16 nucleotides line up with TRBD2. Germline CDR1 MNHEY, CDR2 SVGAGI. Losses at the gene ends were 5 bases for V and 10 bases for J; bases not matched to a gene: 5. This CDR3 is built from 15 residues. Here the CDR3 reads CASSSGTSGGAEQFF. DNA of the CDR3: TGTGCCAGCAGTAGCGGGACTAGCGGGGGGGCGGAGCAGTTCTTC.

The CDR3 is CASSVEDIGEKLFF. In DNA form, the CDR3 reads TGTGCCAGCAGCGTAGAGGACATAGGCGAAAAACTGTTTTTT. The chain employs TRBV6-1 and TRBJ1-4; D is possibly TRBD1 (5 bases). Trimming stripped 6 bases from V and 8 bases from J, with 16 bases between. This CDR3 region has 14 residues. Germline V gene sequence: CDR1 MNHNS, CDR2 SASEGT.

The chain links TRBV9 to TRBJ2-5; 7 positions match TRBD1. The CDR3 runs to 14 residues. The trim removed 3 bases at V and 1 base at J, leaving 3 bases unmatched. Germline loops: CDR1 SGDLS, CDR2 YYNGEE. In nucleotides, the CDR3 is TGTGCCAGCAGCGCGGGACAGCCCCAAGAGACCCAGTACTTC. Translating it yields CASSAGQPQETQYF. Variable domain in full (rest from reference TRBV9 and TRBJ2-5): DSGVTQTPKHLITATGQRVTLRCSPRSGDLSVYWYQQSLDQGLQFLIQYYNGEERAKGNILERFSAQQFPDLHSELNLSSLELGDSALYFCASSAGQPQETQYFGPGTRLLVL.

This clone was observed once. This chain uses TRBV7-8 with TRBJ1-3, with D unclear. The ends were cut back, 5 bases at V and 5 bases at J, with 10 bases in the middle. The CDR3 is 13 residues long. Germline CDR1 and CDR2: SGHVS and FQNEAQ. The CDR3 DNA sequence: TGTGCCAGCAGCAAGAATTTCCGAAACACCATATATTTT. It specifies CASSKNFRNTIYF.

The J gene is TRBJ1-3, the V gene TRBV5-6, with 7 bases matching TRBD1. The germline gives CDR1 SGHDT, CDR2 YYEEEE. The J segment lost 0 bases and the V segment lost 4 bases, leaving 7 bases of the junction unmatched. The CDR3 is 16 residues long. CDR3 sequence (DNA): TGTGCCAGCAGCACATGGACAGGAGTCTCTGGAAACACCATATATTTT. This codes for CASSTWTGVSGNTIYF.

This sequence joins TRBV4-3 and TRBJ1-6; D gene uncertain. CDR3 length: 14 residues. Between the trimmed V and J ends, which lost 0 bases and 7 bases, there was a span of 7 bases. CDR1 is LGHNA, CDR2 YSLEER, per germline. The CDR3 here is CASSQEGFNSPLHF. CDR3 nucleotides: TGCGCCAGCAGCCAAGAGGGATTCAATTCACCCCTCCACTTT.

The genes are TRBV6-6 and TRBJ1-1; 8 bases match TRBD1. The CDR3 has 16 amino acids. Germline lookup yields CDR1 MNHNY and CDR2 SVGAGI (reference sequence). J gave up 8 bases and V 6 bases, and 17 bases lay outside the gene matches. CDR3 nucleotide sequence: TGTGCCAGCAGCCAGCCTGGACAGGGTTACCTCTCGGAAGCTTTCTTT. This codes for CASSQPGQGYLSEAFF.

CDR3 in amino acids: CASSLKGQGAGDTEAFF. As DNA, the CDR3 is TGCGCCAGCAGCTTGAAGGGACAGGGGGCGGGGGACACTGAAGCTTTCTTT. V gene TRBV5-1 combines with J gene TRBJ1-1; TRBD1 aligns across 12 bases. The ends lost 1 base at V and 3 bases at J; junction bases unmatched: 7. The CDR3 is 17 residues long. Germline V gene data show CDR1 as SGHRS and CDR2 as YFSETQ.

J is TRBJ1-4 and V is TRBV5-8; tentatively, D is TRBD1 (5 bases). Trimming took off 4 bases at V and 4 bases at J, with 11 bases between the two ends. The CDR3 extends over 14 amino acids. CDR1 is SGHTS and CDR2 is YDEGEE in the germline V gene. This CDR3 is CASSDGTRNEKLFF. CDR3 DNA sequence: TGTGCCAGCAGCGACGGGACCCGTAATGAAAAACTGTTTTTT.

The V and J genes are TRBV7-9 and TRBJ1-4; D uncertain. The CDR3 consists of 12 residues. The germline V gene has CDR1 SEHNR and CDR2 FQNEAQ (reference sequence). V was clipped by 10 bases and J by 9 bases, with 15 bases between them. The CDR3 bases are TGTGCCACCGGGGATGCCAGCCAAAAACTGTTTTTT. Translating it yields CATGDASQKLFF.

The chain's CDR3 is CASSLRPSTMNTEAFF. The DNA of the CDR3 is TGTGCCAGCAGCTTGAGGCCTTCGACCATGAACACTGAAGCTTTCTTT. V is TRBV7-2 and J is TRBJ1-1, with D uncertain. This CDR3 contains 16 residues. The V gene lost 3 bases and the J gene lost 0 bases, with 14 bases spanning the gap. The germline gives CDR1 SGHTA, CDR2 FQGNSA.